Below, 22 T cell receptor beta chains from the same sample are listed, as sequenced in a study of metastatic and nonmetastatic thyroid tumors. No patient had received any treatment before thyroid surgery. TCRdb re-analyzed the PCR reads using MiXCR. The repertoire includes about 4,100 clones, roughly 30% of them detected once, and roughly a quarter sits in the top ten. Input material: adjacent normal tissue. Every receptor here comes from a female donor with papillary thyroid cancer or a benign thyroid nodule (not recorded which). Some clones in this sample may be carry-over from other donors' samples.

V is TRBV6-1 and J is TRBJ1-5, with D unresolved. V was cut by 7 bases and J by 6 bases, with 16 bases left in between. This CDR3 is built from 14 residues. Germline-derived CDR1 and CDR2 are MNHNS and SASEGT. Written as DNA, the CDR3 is TGTGCCAGCATCTACAAACAGATTCCTCAGCCCCAGCATTTT. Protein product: CASIYKQIPQPQHF.

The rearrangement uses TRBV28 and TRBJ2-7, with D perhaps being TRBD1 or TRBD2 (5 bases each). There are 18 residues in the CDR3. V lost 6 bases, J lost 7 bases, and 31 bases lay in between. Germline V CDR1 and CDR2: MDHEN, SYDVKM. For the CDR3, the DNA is TGTGCCAGCAGACACACACCCTCCCTCGGGACCCCATGGGAGGAGCAGTACTTC. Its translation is CASRHTPSLGTPWEEQYF.

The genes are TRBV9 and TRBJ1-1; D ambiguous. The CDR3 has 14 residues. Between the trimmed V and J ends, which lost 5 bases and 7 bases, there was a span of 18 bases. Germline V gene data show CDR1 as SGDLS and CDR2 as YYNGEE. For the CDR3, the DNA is TGTGCCAGCAGTGAGTCGAGAGGAAGTCGTGAAGCTTTCTTT. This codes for CASSESRGSREAFF.

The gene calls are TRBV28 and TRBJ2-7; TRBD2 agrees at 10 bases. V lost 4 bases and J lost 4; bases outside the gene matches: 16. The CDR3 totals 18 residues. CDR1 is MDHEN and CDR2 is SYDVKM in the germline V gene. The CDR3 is CASSYHRSSGRVGYEQYF. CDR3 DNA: TGTGCCAGCAGTTACCATCGGTCTAGCGGGAGAGTAGGTTACGAGCAGTACTTC.

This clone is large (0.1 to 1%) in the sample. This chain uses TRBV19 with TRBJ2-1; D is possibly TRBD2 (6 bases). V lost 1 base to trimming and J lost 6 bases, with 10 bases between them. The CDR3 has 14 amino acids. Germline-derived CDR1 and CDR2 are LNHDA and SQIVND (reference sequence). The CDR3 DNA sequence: TGTGCCAGTAGTATAGGGGTGGAGGGCAATGAGCAGTTCTTC. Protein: CASSIGVEGNEQFF.

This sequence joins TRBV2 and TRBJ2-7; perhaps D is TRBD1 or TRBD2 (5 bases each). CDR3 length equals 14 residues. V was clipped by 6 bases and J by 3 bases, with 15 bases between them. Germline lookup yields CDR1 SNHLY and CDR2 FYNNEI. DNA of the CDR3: TGTGCCAGCAGCAGACTACCACAGGACTACGAGCAGTACTTC. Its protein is CASSRLPQDYEQYF.

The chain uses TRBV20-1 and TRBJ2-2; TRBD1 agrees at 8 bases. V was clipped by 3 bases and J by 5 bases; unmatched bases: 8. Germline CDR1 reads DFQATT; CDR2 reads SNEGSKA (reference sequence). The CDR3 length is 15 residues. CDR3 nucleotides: TGCAGTGCTAGGGGGTCAGGGGGCCGAACCGGGGAGCTGTTTTTT. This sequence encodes CSARGSGGRTGELFF.

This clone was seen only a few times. The CDR3 coding sequence is TGCAGTGCTATATTGCGGGAGATCACAGATACGCAGTATTTT. Translating it yields CSAILREITDTQYF. The rearrangement joins TRBV20-1 to TRBJ2-3; 7 bases map to TRBD2. Germline CDR1 is DFQATT and CDR2 is SNEGSKA (reference sequence). V lost 4 bases and J lost 2; bases outside the gene matches: 6. The CDR3 has 14 amino acids.

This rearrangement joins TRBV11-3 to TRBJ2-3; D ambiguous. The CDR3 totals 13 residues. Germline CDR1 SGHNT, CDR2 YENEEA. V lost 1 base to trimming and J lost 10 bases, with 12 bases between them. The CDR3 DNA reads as TGTGCCAGCAGCTTAGGCCCGGACCGCCCGCAGTATTTT. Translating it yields CASSLGPDRPQYF.

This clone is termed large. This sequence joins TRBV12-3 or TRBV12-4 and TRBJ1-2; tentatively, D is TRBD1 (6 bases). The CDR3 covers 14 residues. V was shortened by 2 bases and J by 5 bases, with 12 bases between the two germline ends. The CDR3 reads CASSLWGARYGYTF. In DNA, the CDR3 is TGTGCCAGCAGTTTATGGGGGGCGCGGTATGGCTACACCTTC.

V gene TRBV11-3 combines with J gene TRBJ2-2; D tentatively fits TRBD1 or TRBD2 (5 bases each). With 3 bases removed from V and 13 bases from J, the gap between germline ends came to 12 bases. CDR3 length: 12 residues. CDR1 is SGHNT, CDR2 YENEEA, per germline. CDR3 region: CASSFNPGPLFF. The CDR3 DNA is TGTGCCAGCAGCTTTAATCCGGGGCCGCTGTTTTTT.

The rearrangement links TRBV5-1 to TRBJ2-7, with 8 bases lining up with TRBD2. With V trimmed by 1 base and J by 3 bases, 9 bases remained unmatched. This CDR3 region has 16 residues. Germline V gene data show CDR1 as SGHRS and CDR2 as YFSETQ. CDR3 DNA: TGCGCCAGCAGCTTGAGGGCCAGCGGGAGCCTCTACGAGCAGTACTTC. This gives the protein CASSLRASGSLYEQYF.

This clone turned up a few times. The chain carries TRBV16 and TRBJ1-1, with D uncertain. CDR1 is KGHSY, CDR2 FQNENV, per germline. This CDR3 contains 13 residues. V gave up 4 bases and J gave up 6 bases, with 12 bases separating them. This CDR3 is CASSPPMRAEAFF. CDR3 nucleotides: TGTGCCAGCAGCCCACCTATGAGGGCTGAAGCTTTCTTT.

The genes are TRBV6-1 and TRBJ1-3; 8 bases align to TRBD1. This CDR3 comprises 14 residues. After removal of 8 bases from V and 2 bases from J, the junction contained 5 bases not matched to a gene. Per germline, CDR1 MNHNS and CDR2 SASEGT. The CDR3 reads CASLFRGPGNTIYF. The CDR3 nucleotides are TGTGCCAGCCTTTTCAGGGGGCCTGGAAACACCATATATTTT.

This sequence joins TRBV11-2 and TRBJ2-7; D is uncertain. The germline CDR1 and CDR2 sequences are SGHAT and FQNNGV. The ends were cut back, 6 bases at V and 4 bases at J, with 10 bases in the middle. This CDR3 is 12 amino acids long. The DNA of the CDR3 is TGTGCCAGCAGTTCCGGGCCTTACGAGCAGTACTTC. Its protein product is CASSSGPYEQYF.

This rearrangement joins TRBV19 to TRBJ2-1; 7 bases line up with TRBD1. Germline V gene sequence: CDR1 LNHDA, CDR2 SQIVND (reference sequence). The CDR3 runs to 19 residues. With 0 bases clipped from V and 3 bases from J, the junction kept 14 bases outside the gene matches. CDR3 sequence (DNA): TGTGCCAGTAGTATAGATTTACAGGGGTTATCTATGGGCTACAATGAGCAGTTCTTC. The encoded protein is CASSIDLQGLSMGYNEQFF.

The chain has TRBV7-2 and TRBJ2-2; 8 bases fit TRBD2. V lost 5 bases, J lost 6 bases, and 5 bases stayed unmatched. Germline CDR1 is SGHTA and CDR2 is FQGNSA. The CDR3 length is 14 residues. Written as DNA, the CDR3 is TGTGCCAGCAGCACTCTAGCGGGTTCCGGGGAGCTGTTTTTT. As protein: CASSTLAGSGELFF.

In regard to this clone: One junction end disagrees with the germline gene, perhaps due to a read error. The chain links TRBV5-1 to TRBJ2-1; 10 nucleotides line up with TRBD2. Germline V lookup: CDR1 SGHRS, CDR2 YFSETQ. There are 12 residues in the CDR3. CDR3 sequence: CASSLLAGRLVF. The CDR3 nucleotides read TGCGCCAGCAGCTTACTAGCGGGGCGCCTGGTCTTC.

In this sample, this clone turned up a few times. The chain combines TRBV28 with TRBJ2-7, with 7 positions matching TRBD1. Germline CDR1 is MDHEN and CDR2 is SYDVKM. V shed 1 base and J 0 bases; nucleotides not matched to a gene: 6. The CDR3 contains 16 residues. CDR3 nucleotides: TGTGCCAGCAGTTTATCTGGGACAGTGCTCTCCTACGAGCAGTACTTC. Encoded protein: CASSLSGTVLSYEQYF.

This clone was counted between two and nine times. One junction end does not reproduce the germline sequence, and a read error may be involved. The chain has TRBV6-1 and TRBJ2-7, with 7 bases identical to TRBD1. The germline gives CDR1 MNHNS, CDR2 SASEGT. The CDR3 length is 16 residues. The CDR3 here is CASSKFWTGGTYEKYF. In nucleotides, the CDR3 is TGTGCAAGCAGTAAATTCTGGACAGGAGGAACATACGAGAAGTACTTC.

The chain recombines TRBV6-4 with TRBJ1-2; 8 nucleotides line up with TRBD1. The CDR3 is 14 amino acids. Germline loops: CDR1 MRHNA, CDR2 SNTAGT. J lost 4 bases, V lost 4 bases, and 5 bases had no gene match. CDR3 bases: TGTGCCAGCAGTGCATTACAGGGGGTCTATGGCTACACCTTC. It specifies CASSALQGVYGYTF.

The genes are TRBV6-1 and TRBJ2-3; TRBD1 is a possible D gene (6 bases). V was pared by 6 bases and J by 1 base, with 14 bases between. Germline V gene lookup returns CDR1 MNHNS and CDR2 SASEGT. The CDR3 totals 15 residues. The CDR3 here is CASSVGAGGTDTQYF. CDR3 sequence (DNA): TGTGCCAGCAGCGTTGGGGCAGGGGGCACAGATACGCAGTATTTT.